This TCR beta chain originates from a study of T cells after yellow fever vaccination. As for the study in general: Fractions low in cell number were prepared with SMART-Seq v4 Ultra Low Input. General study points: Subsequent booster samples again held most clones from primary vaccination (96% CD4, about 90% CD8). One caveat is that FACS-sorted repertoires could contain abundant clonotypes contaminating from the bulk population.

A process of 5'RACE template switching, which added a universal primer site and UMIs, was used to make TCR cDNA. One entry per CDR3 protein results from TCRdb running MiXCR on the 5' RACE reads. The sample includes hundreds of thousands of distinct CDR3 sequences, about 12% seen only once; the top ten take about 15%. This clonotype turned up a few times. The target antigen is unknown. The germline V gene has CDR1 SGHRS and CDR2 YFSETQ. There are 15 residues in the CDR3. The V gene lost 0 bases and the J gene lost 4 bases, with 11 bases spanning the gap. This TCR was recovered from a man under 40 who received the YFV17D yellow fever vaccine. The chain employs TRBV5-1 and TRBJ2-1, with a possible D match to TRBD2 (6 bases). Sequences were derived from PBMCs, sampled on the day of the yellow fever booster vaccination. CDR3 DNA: TGCGCCAGCAGCTTGGACGGGAGTAGGTACAATGAGCAGTTCTTC. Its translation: CASSLDGSRYNEQFF.